This T cell receptor beta chain was found in a study of cytotoxic CD8 clonotypes in ibrutinib-treated CLL. Study information: Patient counts were 11 relapsed/refractory, 15 treatment-naive and some 17 IGHV unmutated. Regarding the study as a whole: Contraction or stability on treatment was seen for public clonotypes, which were uncommon. The study found clonality rose at ibrutinib response, then fell toward baseline at progression.

The table came from immunoSEQ multiplex PCR; TCRdb's copy has only in-frame clones and leaves some out. This sample yields fewer than 400,000 clones, of which 67% are seen a single time; roughly 6.8% belongs to the top ten. Germline values: CDR1 MNHNY, CDR2 SVGAGI (reference sequence). V was clipped by 6 bases and J by 0 bases, with 11 bases between them. The CDR3 runs 15 residues. As to this clone: Its antigen is undetermined.

The receptor comes from a human donor with chronic lymphocytic leukemia. The starting material was PBMCs, obtained after 36 months of ibrutinib treatment. The V call is TRBV6-6, the J call TRBJ2-2, with a possible D match to TRBD1 (6 bases). In DNA, the CDR3 is TGTGCCAGCAGCCGCGGACAGACGAACACCGGGGAGCTGTTTTTT. It translates to CASSRGQTNTGELFF.